Presented here are 27 T cell receptor beta chains from one specimen sequenced in a study of response to subunit inactivated influenza vaccine. TCRdb analysed the RT-PCR reads with MiXCR anew, one entry per CDR3 protein. The repertoire has about 500,000 distinct CDR3 sequences, approximately 15% of them found once; the top ten carry 3% to 3.5%. The specimen comprised CD4+ T cells sorted from PBMCs, sampled about 24 months after vaccination. These receptors originate from a man aged 50 to 69 who received an inactivated influenza vaccine.

This clonotype came up a few times. This chain links TRBV11-1 with TRBJ2-1; TRBD2 agrees at 7 bases. The junction had 10 bases not matched to a gene; V was cut back by 5 bases and J by 0 bases. Germline V gene lookup returns CDR1 SGHAT and CDR2 FQDESV (reference sequence). The CDR3 spans 17 residues. The CDR3 sequence: CASSRSSGQSSYNEQFF. The CDR3 DNA reads TGTGCCAGCAGCCGATCTAGCGGTCAGAGCTCCTACAATGAGCAGTTCTTC.

A few counts support this clonotype. This rearrangement joins TRBV10-3 to TRBJ2-2; 7 positions match TRBD1. With 5 bases clipped from V and 4 bases from J, the junction kept 4 bases outside the gene matches. The CDR3 has 14 residues. Germline assignment: CDR1 ENHRY and CDR2 SYGVKD. CDR3 amino acids: CAISRQGGTGELFF. CDR3 nucleotide sequence: TGTGCCATCAGTCGACAGGGTGGCACCGGGGAGCTGTTTTTT.

The chain recombines TRBV6-2 or TRBV6-3 with TRBJ2-3, with D maybe TRBD1 (5 bases). The CDR3 totals 14 residues. CDR1 is MNHEY, CDR2 SVGEGT, per germline. Trimming left V 5 bases short and J 4 bases short, with 13 bases between. The CDR3 DNA reads TGTGCCAGCAGTACGCTCAGGGTTCCAGATACGCAGTATTTT. Amino acid sequence: CASSTLRVPDTQYF.

The chain carries TRBV12-3 or TRBV12-4 and TRBJ1-5, with D perhaps TRBD1 (5 bases). CDR3 size: 15 residues. The V gene lost 7 bases and the J gene lost 1 base, with 14 bases spanning the gap. The CDR3 spells CASTYGTISNQPQHF. The CDR3 nucleotides are TGTGCCAGCACCTACGGGACGATCAGCAATCAGCCCCAGCATTTT.

The chain couples TRBV5-1 to TRBJ2-1, with TRBD2 identical over 7 bases. V trimming: 4 bases; J trimming: 3 bases; junction bases outside the gene matches: 7. Germline CDR1 SGHRS, CDR2 YFSETQ. This CDR3 has 15 amino acids. CDR3 coding DNA: TGCGCCAGCAGCCCCCTGGCGGGAGACTACAATGAGCAGTTCTTC. Its translation is CASSPLAGDYNEQFF.

The chain couples TRBV19 to TRBJ2-5; D is unclear. CDR3 length: 15 amino acids. The V gene lost 5 bases and the J gene lost 2 bases, with 15 bases spanning the gap. Germline CDR1 is LNHDA and CDR2 is SQIVND (reference sequence). DNA for the CDR3: TGTGCCAGTAGTCAACATGGCGATTCACAAGAGACCCAGTACTTC. This gives the protein CASSQHGDSQETQYF. Variable domain in full (rest from reference TRBV19 and TRBJ2-5): DGGITQSPKYLFRKEGQNVTLSCEQNLNHDAMYWYRQDPGQGLRLIYYSQIVNDFQKGDIAEGYSVSREKKESFPLTVTSAQKNPTAFYLCASSQHGDSQETQYFGPGTRLLVL.

The rearrangement links TRBV6-6 to TRBJ1-1; D gene ambiguous. Looked up from germline, CDR1 is MNHNY and CDR2 is SVGAGI (reference sequence). The CDR3 loop spans 13 amino acids. Trimming shortened V by 6 bases and J by 1 base, and 9 bases separated the two germline ends. The CDR3 bases are TGTGCCAGCAGGATGACGGAGAACACTGAAGCTTTCTTT. Protein sequence: CASRMTENTEAFF.

Here the CDR3 reads CATGGDSGYLNEQFF. The CDR3 DNA is TGTGCCACCGGGGGGGACTCCGGATACCTCAATGAGCAGTTCTTC. The chain combines TRBV24-1 with TRBJ2-1, with 7 bases matching TRBD2. This CDR3 contains 15 residues. Germline V CDR1 and CDR2: KGHDR, SFDVKD. The V gene end was trimmed by 9 bases and the J gene end by 6 bases; junction bases not matched to a gene: 13.

The chain recombines TRBV10-3 with TRBJ2-7; 9 bases are a match to TRBD1. CDR3 length: 14 residues. Germline V lookup: CDR1 ENHRY, CDR2 SYGVKD. V lost 4 bases, J lost 3 bases, and 4 bases stayed unmatched. For the CDR3, the DNA is TGTGCCATCAGTGGATCGGGACAGGGCTACGAGCAGTACTTC. Amino acids: CAISGSGQGYEQYF.

Written as DNA, the CDR3 is TGTGCCAGCAGTTATTCGGGACCTCAAGAGACCCAGTACTTC. Translation: CASSYSGPQETQYF. V gene TRBV6-2 or TRBV6-3 combines with J gene TRBJ2-5; D is tentatively TRBD1 or TRBD2 (5 bases each). The germline CDR1 and CDR2 sequences are MNHEY and SVGEGT. V was pared by 3 bases and J by 2 bases, with 10 bases between. The CDR3 is made up of 14 amino acids.

V usage is TRBV9 and J usage is TRBJ1-4; D gene uncertain. Trimming removed 3 bases at V and 7 bases at J, with 16 bases between. Germline CDR1 SGDLS, CDR2 YYNGEE. There are 15 residues in the CDR3. The CDR3 coding sequence is TGTGCCAGCAGCGATGGACCAACCAAGGGTGAAAAACTGTTTTTT. Protein sequence: CASSDGPTKGEKLFF.

The rearrangement joins TRBV6-5 to TRBJ2-2; 12 positions match TRBD2. Looked up from germline, CDR1 is MNHEY and CDR2 is SVGAGI. CDR3 length: 17 amino acids. V dropped 0 bases and J dropped 6; count of bases not matched to a gene: 5. Here the CDR3 DNA reads TGTGCCAGCAGTTACTCGAAGCTAGCGGGGGGGTCCGGGGAGCTGTTTTTT. It is translated as CASSYSKLAGGSGELFF.

The V call is TRBV7-2, the J call TRBJ2-7; the D is unclear. V gave up 0 bases and J gave up 2 bases, with 8 bases separating them. This CDR3 is 14 amino acids long. Germline loops: CDR1 SGHTA, CDR2 FQGNSA. The CDR3, as DNA: TGTGCCAGCAGCTTAGCGAGACTTCCCTACGAGCAGTACTTC. It codes for CASSLARLPYEQYF.

The table lists this clonotype with many counts. V and J are TRBV9 and TRBJ1-2; 8 bases line up with TRBD1. The V segment lost 0 bases and the J segment 4 bases; nucleotides outside the gene matches: 5. Germline assignment: CDR1 SGDLS and CDR2 YYNGEE. The CDR3 is 15 residues long. The CDR3 protein is CASSVDDRGGYGYTF. Written as DNA, the CDR3 is TGTGCCAGCAGCGTAGATGACAGGGGAGGCTATGGCTACACCTTC.

This clonotype was recorded many times. In nucleotides, the CDR3 is TGTGCCACCGCGGACTCACTCTCCTACGAGCAGTACTTC. Protein: CATADSLSYEQYF. The gene calls are TRBV24-1 and TRBJ2-7; a possible D gene is TRBD2 (5 bases). V was shortened by 9 bases and J by 0 bases, with 11 bases between the two germline ends. The length of the CDR3 is 13 residues. Germline V CDR1 and CDR2: KGHDR, SFDVKD.

The chain couples TRBV7-8 to TRBJ2-1; D is perhaps TRBD2 (6 bases). The CDR3 has 17 amino acids. Germline CDR1 reads SGHVS; CDR2 reads FQNEAQ. Trimming shortened V by 0 bases and J by 6 bases, and 18 bases separated the two germline ends. For the CDR3, the DNA is TGTGCCAGCAGCTTAGCGCCGTATGAGCGGGTTGGCAATGAGCAGTTCTTC. This sequence encodes CASSLAPYERVGNEQFF.

CDR3 bases: TGTGCCAGCAGTGGAAATCCGGACAGGGGGCATTCACCCCTCCACTTT. This encodes CASSGNPDRGHSPLHF. The chain carries TRBV28 and TRBJ1-6; 11 bases align to TRBD1. The CDR3 spans 16 residues. The germline V gene has CDR1 MDHEN and CDR2 SYDVKM. V lost 5 bases, J lost 8 bases, and 8 bases stayed unmatched.

This rearrangement joins TRBV24-1 to TRBJ1-1; D not resolved. The CDR3 runs to 16 residues. Trimming took off 4 bases at V and 5 bases at J, with 19 bases between the two ends. From germline, CDR1 is KGHDR and CDR2 SFDVKD. In DNA, the CDR3 is TGTGCCACCAGTGACCCCTATTTCAAAAGGAGGACTGAAGCTTTCTTT. Translating it yields CATSDPYFKRRTEAFF.

The J gene is TRBJ2-7, the V gene TRBV6-1; tentatively, D is TRBD1 (6 bases). The CDR3 is 13 residues long. In germline, CDR1 is MNHNS, CDR2 SASEGT. V was clipped by 6 bases and J by 6 bases, with 15 bases between them. CDR3 residues: CASRDGTIGEQYF. The CDR3 nucleotides are TGTGCCAGCAGAGACGGGACAATCGGCGAGCAGTACTTC.

In its sample, this clonotype was seen a few times. This sequence joins TRBV6-1 and TRBJ1-6; TRBD1 matches 8 bases. The CDR3 runs 16 residues. Germline V gives CDR1 MNHNS, CDR2 SASEGT. The ends lost 6 bases at V and 2 bases at J; junction bases unmatched: 6. In DNA form, the CDR3 reads TGTGCCAGCAGCCCGACAGGGGCGACCTATAATTCACCCCTCCACTTT. Encoded protein: CASSPTGATYNSPLHF.

This clonotype was counted between two and nine times. The chain recombines TRBV12-3 or TRBV12-4 with TRBJ1-2, with D possibly TRBD1 on 5 matching bases. This CDR3 comprises 12 residues. The germline V and J ends were trimmed by 3 bases and 6 bases, with 8 bases remaining between them. In nucleotides, the CDR3 is TGTGCCAGCAGTTTCCCAGGGAATGGCTACACCTTC. The encoded protein is CASSFPGNGYTF.

This clonotype was seen more than once but under ten times. This chain joins TRBV20-1 and TRBJ1-5, with D possibly TRBD1 on 6 matching bases. The CDR3 is 16 amino acids. Trimming removed 1 base from V and 1 base from J, with 14 bases in between. Germline lookup yields CDR1 DFQATT and CDR2 SNEGSKA (reference sequence). The chain's CDR3 is CSARGAGDMSNQPQHF. The CDR3 DNA reads as TGCAGTGCTAGAGGGGCAGGGGATATGAGCAATCAGCCCCAGCATTTT.

In this sample, this clonotype turned up many times. This chain uses TRBV10-3 with TRBJ1-2; no definite D call. Germline CDR1 ENHRY, CDR2 SYGVKD. The CDR3 extends over 13 amino acids. V shed 3 bases and J shed 5 bases, with 10 bases lying between them. CDR3: CAISENVEYGYTF. Written as DNA, the CDR3 is TGTGCCATCAGTGAAAATGTAGAATATGGCTACACCTTC.

This clonotype was observed at least ten times. The chain combines TRBV10-1 with TRBJ2-1, with D unresolved. Per germline, CDR1 WNHNN and CDR2 SYGVQD (reference sequence). This CDR3 has 13 residues. V was cut by 2 bases and J by 7 bases, with 9 bases left in between. The CDR3 region is CASSEAAKNEQFF. The CDR3 bases are TGCGCCAGCAGTGAGGCGGCGAAGAATGAGCAGTTCTTC.

The sample holds a few counts of this clonotype. The J gene is TRBJ2-2, the V gene TRBV7-8, with a possible D match to TRBD2 (5 bases). Germline V CDR1 and CDR2: SGHVS, FQNEAQ. Trimming shortened V by 5 bases and J by 5 bases, and 9 bases separated the two germline ends. The CDR3 sequence is 13 residues long. CDR3 DNA sequence: TGTGCCAGCAGCGTGAGGAGGACCGGGGAGCTGTTTTTT. Protein sequence: CASSVRRTGELFF.

The chain carries TRBV7-2 and TRBJ2-5, with 8 positions matching TRBD1. The CDR3 runs to 15 residues. V trimming: 5 bases; J trimming: 4 bases; junction bases outside the gene matches: 9. Germline values: CDR1 SGHTA, CDR2 FQGNSA. The CDR3 loop is CASSSHGQGGETQYF. CDR3 DNA sequence: TGTGCCAGCAGCAGCCACGGACAGGGAGGAGAGACCCAGTACTTC.

The genes are TRBV7-2 and TRBJ1-6; tentative D call: TRBD1 (5 bases). V was pared by 6 bases and J by 7 bases, with 16 bases between. From germline, CDR1 is SGHTA and CDR2 FQGNSA. This CDR3 is 15 amino acids long. The CDR3 sequence: CASRSIQAPNSPLHF. In DNA form, the CDR3 reads TGTGCCAGCAGGTCAATACAGGCCCCAAATTCACCCCTCCACTTT. Looking up the rest from reference TRBV7-2 and TRBJ1-6 gives the full variable domain: GAGVSQSPSNKVTEKGKDVELRCDPISGHTALYWYRQSLGQGLEFLIYFQGNSAPDKSGLPSDRFSAERTGGSVSTLTIQRTQQEDSAVYLCASRSIQAPNSPLHFGNGTRLTVT.